This T cell receptor beta chain comes out of a study of T cell repertoires in aging, cancer and after chemotherapy. Study as a whole: Some 9.4 million TCR reads made up the full dataset.

The template was genomic DNA from peripheral blood, not RNA. TRB rearrangements spanning V, D and J were amplified using mixed TRB-A/B primers. Each CDR3 protein is one row after TCRdb ran MiXCR on the multiplex PCR reads. This table holds 3,000 or so distinct CDR3 sequences, approximately 42% found once. The CDR3 sequence is 13 residues long. V shed 2 bases and J shed 4 bases, with 12 bases lying between them. The V gene's germline CDR1 is DFQATT and CDR2 SNEGSKA (reference sequence). Input material: blood. The genes are TRBV20-1 and TRBJ2-7; D might be TRBD1 or TRBD2, each matching 5 bases. This TCR was recovered from a human donor with a blood cancer. CDR3 sequence reads: CSARTGRGYEQYF. CDR3 nucleotides: TGCAGTGCTAGAACGGGACGGGGATACGAGCAGTACTTC.